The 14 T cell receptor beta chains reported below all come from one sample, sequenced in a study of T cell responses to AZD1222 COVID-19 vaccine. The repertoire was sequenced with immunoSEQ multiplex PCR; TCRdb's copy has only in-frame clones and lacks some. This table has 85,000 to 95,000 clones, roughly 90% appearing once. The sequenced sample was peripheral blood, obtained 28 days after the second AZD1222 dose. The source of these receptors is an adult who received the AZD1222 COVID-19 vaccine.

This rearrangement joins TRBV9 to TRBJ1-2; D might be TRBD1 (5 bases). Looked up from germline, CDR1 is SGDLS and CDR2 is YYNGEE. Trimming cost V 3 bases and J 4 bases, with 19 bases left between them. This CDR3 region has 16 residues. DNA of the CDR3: TGTGCCAGCAGCGAGGCGGGGAAGGGACCTATCTATGGCTACACCTTC. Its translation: CASSEAGKGPIYGYTF.

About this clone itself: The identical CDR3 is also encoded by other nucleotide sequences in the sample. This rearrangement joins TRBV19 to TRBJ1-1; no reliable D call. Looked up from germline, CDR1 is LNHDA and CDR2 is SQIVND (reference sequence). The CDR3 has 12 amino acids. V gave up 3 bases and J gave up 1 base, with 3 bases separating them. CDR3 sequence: CASSMGNTEAFF. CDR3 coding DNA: TGTGCCAGTAGTATGGGGAACACTGAAGCTTTCTTT.

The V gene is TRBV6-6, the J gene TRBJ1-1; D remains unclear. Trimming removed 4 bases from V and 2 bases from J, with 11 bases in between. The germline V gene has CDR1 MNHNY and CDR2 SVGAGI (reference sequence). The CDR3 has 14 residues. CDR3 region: CASSSRPENTEAFF. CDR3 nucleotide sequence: TGTGCCAGCAGTTCGCGACCCGAAAACACTGAAGCTTTCTTT.

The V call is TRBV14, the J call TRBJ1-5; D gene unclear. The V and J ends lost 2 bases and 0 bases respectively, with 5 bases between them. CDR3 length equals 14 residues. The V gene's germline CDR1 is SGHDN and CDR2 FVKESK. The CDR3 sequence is CASSQSNSNQPQHF. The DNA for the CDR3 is TGTGCCAGCAGCCAATCCAATAGCAATCAGCCCCAGCATTTT.

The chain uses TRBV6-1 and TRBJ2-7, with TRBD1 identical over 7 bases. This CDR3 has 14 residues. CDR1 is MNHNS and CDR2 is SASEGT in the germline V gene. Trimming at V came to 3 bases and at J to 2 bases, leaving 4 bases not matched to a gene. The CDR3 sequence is CASSEDRRTYEQYF. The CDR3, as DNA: TGTGCCAGCAGTGAGGACAGGAGGACCTACGAGCAGTACTTC.

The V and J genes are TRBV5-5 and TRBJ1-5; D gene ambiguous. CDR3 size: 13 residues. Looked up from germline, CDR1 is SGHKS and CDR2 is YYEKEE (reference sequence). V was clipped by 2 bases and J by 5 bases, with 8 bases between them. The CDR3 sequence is CASSFFSDQPQHF. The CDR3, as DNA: TGTGCCAGCAGCTTCTTTAGTGATCAGCCCCAGCATTTT.

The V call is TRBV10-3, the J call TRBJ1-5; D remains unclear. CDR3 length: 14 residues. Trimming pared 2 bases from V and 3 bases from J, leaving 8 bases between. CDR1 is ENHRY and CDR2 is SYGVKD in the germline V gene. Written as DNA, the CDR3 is TGTGCCATCAGTGAGGCAGCAATCAATCAGCCCCAGCATTTT. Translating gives CAISEAAINQPQHF.

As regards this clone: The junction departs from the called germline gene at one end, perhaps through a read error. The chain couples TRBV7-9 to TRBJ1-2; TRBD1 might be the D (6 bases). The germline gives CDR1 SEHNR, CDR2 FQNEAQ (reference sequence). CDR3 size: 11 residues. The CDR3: CASAVAGDNFF. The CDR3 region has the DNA TGTGCCAGCGCCGTGGCCGGGGACAATTTCTTC.

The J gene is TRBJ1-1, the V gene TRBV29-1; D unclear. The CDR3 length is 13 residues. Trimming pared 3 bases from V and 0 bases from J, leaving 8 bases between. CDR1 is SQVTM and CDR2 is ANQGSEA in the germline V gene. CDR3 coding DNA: TGCAGCGTTGAGACCGTCCTGAACACTGAAGCTTTCTTT. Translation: CSVETVLNTEAFF. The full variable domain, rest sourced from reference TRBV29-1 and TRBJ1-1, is SAVISQKPSRDICQRGTSLTIQCQVDSQVTMMFWYRQQPGQSLTLIATANQGSEATYESGFVIDKFPISRPNLTFSTLTVSNMSPEDSSIYLCSVETVLNTEAFFGQGTRLTVV.

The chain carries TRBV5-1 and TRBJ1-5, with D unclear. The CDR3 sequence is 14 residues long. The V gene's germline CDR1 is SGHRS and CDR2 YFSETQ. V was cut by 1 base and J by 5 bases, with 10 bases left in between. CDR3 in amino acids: CASSLTDPDQPQHF. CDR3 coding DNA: TGCGCCAGCAGCTTGACCGACCCGGATCAGCCCCAGCATTTT.

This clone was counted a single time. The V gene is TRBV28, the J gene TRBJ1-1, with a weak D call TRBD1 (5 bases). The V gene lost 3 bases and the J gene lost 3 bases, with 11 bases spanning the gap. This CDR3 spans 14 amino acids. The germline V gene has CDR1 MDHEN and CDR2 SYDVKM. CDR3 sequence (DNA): TGTGCCAGCAGTTTTATCGGGGCCTACACTGAAGCTTTCTTT. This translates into CASSFIGAYTEAFF.

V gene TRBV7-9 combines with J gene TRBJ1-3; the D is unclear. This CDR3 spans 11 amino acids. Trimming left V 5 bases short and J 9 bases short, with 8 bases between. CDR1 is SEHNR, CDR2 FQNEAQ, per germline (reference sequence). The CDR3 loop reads CASSLRGTIYF. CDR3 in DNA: TGTGCCAGCAGCCTCCGAGGCACCATATATTTT. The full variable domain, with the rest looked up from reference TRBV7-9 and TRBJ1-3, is DTGVSQNPRHKITKRGQNVTFRCDPISEHNRLYWYRQTLGQGPEFLTYFQNEAQLEKSRLLSDRFSAERPKGSFSTLEIQRTEQGDSAMYLCASSLRGTIYFGEGSWLTVV.

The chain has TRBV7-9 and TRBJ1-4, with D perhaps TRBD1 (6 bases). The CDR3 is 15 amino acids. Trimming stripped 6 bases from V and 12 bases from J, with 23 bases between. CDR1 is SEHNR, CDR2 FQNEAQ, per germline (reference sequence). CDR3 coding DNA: TGTGCCAGCAGTCGGGTCACGGGGGCCTCCCGGGAACTGTTTTTT. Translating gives CASSRVTGASRELFF.

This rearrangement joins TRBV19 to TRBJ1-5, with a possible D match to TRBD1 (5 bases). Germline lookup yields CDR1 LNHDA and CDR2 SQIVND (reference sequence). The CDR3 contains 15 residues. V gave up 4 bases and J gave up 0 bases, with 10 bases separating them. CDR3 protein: CASSRDGYSNQPQHF. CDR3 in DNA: TGTGCCAGTAGTAGGGACGGCTATAGCAATCAGCCCCAGCATTTT.